This is a list of T cell receptor beta chains from one sample in a study of blood T cell repertoires in COVID-19. Repertoires were generated with immunoSEQ multiplex PCR, while TCRdb's copy carries only in-frame clones and drops some. This sample has roughly 140,000 clones; approximately 80% occur once, and the top ten carry roughly 0.58%. The sequencing sample was made of peripheral blood. These receptors originate from a man aged 55 to 70 with acute or convalescent COVID-19. The CDR3 runs from the conserved cysteine through the conserved F or W. Fields, in order: J gene, clone size, CDR3 length, V gene, D gene, CDR3 protein, CDR3 DNA. D genes are given only for firm matches. Only some rows state a clone size, as once, few, many or a class for expanded clones.

J gene: TRBJ2-6; clone size: once; CDR3 length: 16; V gene: TRBV5-1; D gene: TRBD1; CDR3 protein: CASSPQGYGGANVLTF; CDR3 DNA: TGCGCCAGCAGTCCACAGGGGTACGGTGGGGCCAACGTCCTGACTTTC
J gene: TRBJ2-1; clone size: -; CDR3 length: 16; V gene: TRBV7-2; D gene: TRBD2; CDR3 protein: CASSPSLAGGSHEQFF; CDR3 DNA: TGTGCCAGCAGCCCTTCACTAGCGGGAGGAAGCCATGAGCAGTTCTTC
J gene: TRBJ2-2; clone size: -; CDR3 length: 19; V gene: TRBV11-3; D gene: TRBD1; CDR3 protein: CASSLDLLGTGKNTGELFF; CDR3 DNA: TGTGCCAGCAGCTTAGATCTACTGGGGACAGGGAAGAACACCGGGGAGCTGTTTTTT
J gene: TRBJ2-1; clone size: -; CDR3 length: 13; V gene: TRBV9; D gene: -; CDR3 protein: CASGPSSYNEQFF; CDR3 DNA: TGTGCCTCAGGCCCAAGCTCCTACAATGAGCAGTTCTTC
J gene: TRBJ2-3; clone size: -; CDR3 length: 14; V gene: TRBV7-3; D gene: TRBD2; CDR3 protein: CASSLTGGADTQYF; CDR3 DNA: TGTGCCAGCAGCTTAACTGGGGGGGCAGATACGCAGTATTTT
J gene: TRBJ2-3; clone size: once; CDR3 length: 14; V gene: TRBV9; D gene: -; CDR3 protein: CASSVAPGADTQYF; CDR3 DNA: TGTGCCAGCAGCGTAGCACCCGGGGCAGATACGCAGTATTTT
J gene: TRBJ2-1; clone size: -; CDR3 length: 14; V gene: TRBV2; D gene: TRBD2; CDR3 protein: CARELAVANNEQFF; CDR3 DNA: TGTGCCAGAGAACTAGCGGTCGCAAACAATGAGCAGTTCTTC
J gene: TRBJ2-7; clone size: -; CDR3 length: 16; V gene: TRBV4-2; D gene: -; CDR3 protein: CASSPSVGRGSYEQYF; CDR3 DNA: TGTGCCAGCAGCCCCTCGGTCGGGAGAGGCTCGTACGAGCAGTACTTC
J gene: TRBJ2-7; clone size: -; CDR3 length: 12; V gene: TRBV28; D gene: TRBD2; CDR3 protein: CASNVAGDEQYF; CDR3 DNA: TGTGCCAGCAACGTAGCGGGGGACGAGCAGTACTTC
J gene: TRBJ2-2; clone size: -; CDR3 length: 14; V gene: TRBV9; D gene: TRBD2; CDR3 protein: CASSVREGPGELFF; CDR3 DNA: TGTGCCAGCAGCGTTAGGGAGGGCCCCGGGGAGCTGTTTTTT
J gene: TRBJ2-7; clone size: -; CDR3 length: 13; V gene: TRBV5-4; D gene: -; CDR3 protein: CASSRGLIYEQYF; CDR3 DNA: TGTGCCAGCAGCCGAGGACTGATCTACGAGCAGTACTTC
J gene: TRBJ2-2; clone size: -; CDR3 length: 18; V gene: TRBV7-2; D gene: TRBD2; CDR3 protein: CASSLLLAGGKIPGELFF; CDR3 DNA: TGTGCCAGCAGCTTACTACTAGCGGGGGGGAAGATTCCCGGGGAGCTGTTTTTT
J gene: TRBJ2-7; clone size: -; CDR3 length: 14; V gene: TRBV27; D gene: TRBD2; CDR3 protein: CASSLGGSGYEQYF; CDR3 DNA: TGTGCCAGCAGTTTAGGCGGGAGTGGGTACGAGCAGTACTTC
J gene: TRBJ2-6; clone size: -; CDR3 length: 12; V gene: TRBV19; D gene: -; CDR3 protein: CASRSEANVLTF; CDR3 DNA: TGTGCCAGTCGATCAGAGGCCAACGTCCTGACTTTC
J gene: TRBJ2-3; clone size: once; CDR3 length: 16; V gene: TRBV4-3; D gene: TRBD1; CDR3 protein: CASSEMTGDRTDTQYF; CDR3 DNA: TGCGCCAGCAGCGAAATGACAGGGGACCGCACAGATACGCAGTATTTT
J gene: TRBJ2-1; clone size: -; CDR3 length: 15; V gene: TRBV20-1; D gene: -; CDR3 protein: CSASQRRGGYNEQFF; CDR3 DNA: TGCAGTGCTAGTCAGAGGCGGGGTGGGTACAATGAGCAGTTCTTC
J gene: TRBJ1-2; clone size: once; CDR3 length: 12; V gene: TRBV6-6; D gene: TRBD1; CDR3 protein: CAISGGVYGYTF; CDR3 DNA: TGTGCCATCTCAGGGGGCGTCTATGGCTACACCTTC
J gene: TRBJ1-1; clone size: -; CDR3 length: 14; V gene: TRBV7-2; D gene: -; CDR3 protein: CASSLSPMNTEAFF; CDR3 DNA: TGTGCCAGCAGCTTGTCACCTATGAACACTGAAGCTTTCTTT